This T cell receptor (beta chain) was recorded in a study of blood T cells in healthy people across ages. A second PCR of about 7 to 12 cycles used a sample-barcoded 5' primer and a J-beta primer mix. Each sample provided no less than 2.5 million CDR3-containing paired-end reads. TCRdb used MiXCR to reprocess the 5' RACE reads, holding one entry per CDR3 protein. Counted here are about 540,000 distinct CDR3 sequences, nearly 25% occurring once; the ten biggest clones make up roughly 9%. These same records also appear under a second study, on T cells of mothers and their children. This second study notes: The authors added sample barcodes and 2-4 random nucleotides using the M1S primer of the second PCR. Each child gave approximately 3.2 million TCR beta CDR3 reads (each mother, over 9 million).

This receptor was obtained from a boy younger than 18 in good health. Specimen: blood.

CDR3 nucleotides: TGCGCCAGCAGCTTGGAGGGCAGAACGAACACTGAAGCTTTCTTT. Residues: CASSLEGRTNTEAFF. The gene calls are TRBV5-1 and TRBJ1-1, with unresolved D. Trimming left V 0 bases short and J 1 base short, with 10 bases between. Germline CDR1 and CDR2: SGHRS and YFSETQ. CDR3 length: 15 amino acids.